These 15 T cell receptor beta chains were sequenced from one sample in a study of cytomegalovirus exposure and HLA in healthy donors (dated by TCRdb to 2017 to 2019). Library method: the immunoSEQ multiplex PCR assay. TCRdb stores this immuneACCESS table with in-frame sequences only. Part of the clones is absent; in the studies checked, under half of the shortfall reflects unresolved V genes, and no reason is known for the rest. The table for this sample lists 76,000 or so clones; around 94% of them were counted only once. 3% to 4% of the sample is taken by the ten largest. Specimen: PBMCs. The receptors here all came from a woman younger than 35 in good health and CMV-seropositive.

This chain's CDR3 is CASSVPGIQETQYF. CDR3 coding DNA: TGTGCCAGCAGCGTACCGGGGATCCAAGAGACCCAGTACTTC. The chain combines TRBV2 with TRBJ2-5; tentatively, D is TRBD2 (5 bases). The CDR3 extends over 14 amino acids. CDR1 is SNHLY and CDR2 is FYNNEI in the germline V gene. The V gene lost 6 bases and the J gene lost 1 base, with 12 bases spanning the gap.

The gene calls are TRBV29-1 and TRBJ2-2; 11 bases align to TRBD1. This CDR3 comprises 14 residues. The germline V gene has CDR1 SQVTM and CDR2 ANQGSEA. The ends lost 7 bases at V and 3 bases at J; junction bases unmatched: 4. CDR3 nucleotide sequence: TGCAGCGCCCCGGGACAGGGGGACACCGGGGAGCTGTTTTTT. Residues: CSAPGQGDTGELFF.

The chain carries TRBV5-4 and TRBJ2-1; D perhaps matches TRBD1 (6 bases). V lost 3 bases, J lost 8 bases, and 9 bases lay in between. The germline V gene has CDR1 SGHNT and CDR2 YYREEE (reference sequence). This CDR3 has 12 amino acids. The CDR3 nucleotides are TGTGCCAGCAGCTCAGGGGACGATGAGCAGTTCTTC. It yields the protein CASSSGDDEQFF.

The chain employs TRBV19 and TRBJ2-2, with TRBD1 matching 7 bases. There are 14 residues in the CDR3. V lost 6 bases and J lost 4; bases outside the gene matches: 5. CDR1 LNHDA and CDR2 SQIVND come from the germline V gene (reference sequence). The CDR3 DNA is TGTGCCAGTAGCCTGACAGGGCTCACCGGGGAGCTGTTTTTT. Amino acids: CASSLTGLTGELFF. The variable domain in full, with the rest retrieved from reference TRBV19 and TRBJ2-2, is DGGITQSPKYLFRKEGQNVTLSCEQNLNHDAMYWYRQDPGQGLRLIYYSQIVNDFQKGDIAEGYSVSREKKESFPLTVTSAQKNPTAFYLCASSLTGLTGELFFGEGSRLTVL.

This chain uses TRBV15 with TRBJ2-3; D is unclear. Germline V lookup: CDR1 LNHNV, CDR2 YYDKDF (reference sequence). The CDR3 extends over 13 amino acids. Trimming took off 1 base at V and 5 bases at J, with 7 bases between the two ends. The chain's CDR3 is CATSRAEEDTQYF. In DNA, the CDR3 is TGTGCCACCAGCAGAGCAGAAGAAGATACGCAGTATTTT.

The J gene is TRBJ2-2, the V gene TRBV19; 7 nucleotides align to TRBD2. The CDR3 loop spans 15 amino acids. Germline CDR1 LNHDA, CDR2 SQIVND (reference sequence). Trimming cost V 7 bases and J 0 bases; bases outside gene matches: 5. CDR3 residues: CASKGRVANTGELFF. The CDR3 DNA follows: TGTGCCAGTAAAGGGAGGGTTGCGAACACCGGGGAGCTGTTTTTT.

The chain recombines TRBV15 with TRBJ2-3, with 9 bases identical to TRBD2. The germline gives CDR1 LNHNV, CDR2 YYDKDF (reference sequence). The ends lost 3 bases at V and 5 bases at J; junction bases unmatched: 15. CDR3 length: 18 residues. CDR3: CATSSDRPGLAYRDTQYF. CDR3 nucleotide sequence: TGTGCCACCAGCAGTGATAGACCGGGACTAGCCTATAGAGATACGCAGTATTTT.

This rearrangement joins TRBV4-3 to TRBJ2-2, with 7 bases identical to TRBD2. Germline values: CDR1 LGHNA, CDR2 YSLEER. Unmatched junction bases numbered 10, after V lost 1 base and J lost 2 bases. The CDR3 has 18 amino acids. The CDR3 reads CASSQGVAGEPNTGELFF. The CDR3 nucleotides are TGCGCCAGCAGCCAAGGTGTCGCGGGAGAGCCTAACACCGGGGAGCTGTTTTTT.

This rearrangement joins TRBV9 to TRBJ1-4; D is possibly TRBD1 (5 bases). The CDR3 runs to 17 residues. V was trimmed by 4 bases and J by 8 bases, leaving 24 bases between them. Germline values: CDR1 SGDLS, CDR2 YYNGEE. The CDR3 DNA reads TGTGCCAGCAGCCCTTCCTGGACGGGCAGGGTTGGAGAAAAACTGTTTTTT. It translates to CASSPSWTGRVGEKLFF.

This clone was recorded once. V gene TRBV9 combines with J gene TRBJ1-2; D unresolved. The CDR3 extends over 14 amino acids. V gave up 4 bases and J gave up 1 base, with 11 bases separating them. CDR1 is SGDLS and CDR2 is YYNGEE in the germline V gene. The CDR3 region has the DNA TGTGCCAGCAGCCCAGAAGAAGTTAACTATGGCTACACCTTC. Amino acids: CASSPEEVNYGYTF.

The rearrangement joins TRBV6-5 to TRBJ2-7; 9 bases align to TRBD1. J lost 2 bases, V lost 6 bases, and 5 bases had no gene match. The CDR3 length is 14 residues. Germline loops: CDR1 MNHEY, CDR2 SVGAGI. The CDR3 is CASRTGGFTYEQYF. The DNA for the CDR3 is TGTGCCAGCAGAACAGGGGGCTTCACCTACGAGCAGTACTTC.

The chain links TRBV2 to TRBJ2-4, with 7 bases that match TRBD2. The CDR3 covers 14 residues. The junction had 9 bases not matched to a gene; V was cut back by 7 bases and J by 6 bases. Germline assignment: CDR1 SNHLY and CDR2 FYNNEI. The CDR3 coding sequence is TGTGCCAGCACCGATGGTGGGGGGGGAAACATTCAGTACTTC. Its protein is CASTDGGGGNIQYF.

This rearrangement joins TRBV12-5 to TRBJ1-5, with 10 bases aligning to TRBD1. From germline, CDR1 is LGHNT and CDR2 FRNRAP. The CDR3 is 20 residues long. The V segment lost 4 bases and the J segment 2 bases; nucleotides outside the gene matches: 17. The CDR3 DNA is TGTGCTAGTGGTTGGCAACGACAGGGGGCGGTGGTTTGTTGCAATCAGCCCCAGCATTTT. Protein sequence: CASGWQRQGAVVCCNQPQHF.

The rearrangement uses TRBV4-1 and TRBJ1-4; D gene uncertain. The CDR3 is made up of 16 amino acids. The ends were cut back, 3 bases at V and 0 bases at J, with 11 bases in the middle. Germline lookup yields CDR1 MGHRA and CDR2 YSYEKL. This CDR3 reads CASSQEPRATNEKLFF. The DNA for the CDR3 is TGCGCCAGCAGCCAGGAACCTCGGGCAACTAATGAAAAACTGTTTTTT.

The J gene is TRBJ2-5, the V gene TRBV7-3, with D perhaps TRBD2 (6 bases). Per the germline V gene, CDR1 is SGHTA and CDR2 is FQGTGA. CDR3 length equals 14 residues. V was pared by 5 bases and J by 2 bases, with 12 bases between. The CDR3 nucleotides read TGTGCCAGCAGCATGTCGGGAGCACAAGAGACCCAGTACTTC. Residues: CASSMSGAQETQYF.